Below, 5 T cell receptor beta chains from the same sample are listed, as sequenced in a study of neoadjuvant anti-PD-1 for oral cavity cancer. Time point denoted: after neoadjuvant nivolumab, at surgical resection. The protocol was immunoSEQ multiplex PCR, while the TCRdb copy is restricted to in-frame clones and leaves out a portion. The sample consists of about 15,000 clones, 40% of them appearing once. The input for sequencing was tumor tissue, taken after nivolumab (anti-PD-1) treatment. All receptors come from a person aged 40-85 years with oral cavity squamous cell carcinoma.

This clone has just one count. This sequence joins TRBV6-6 and TRBJ2-7; D not certain. The germline V and J ends were trimmed by 3 bases and 7 bases, with 10 bases remaining between them. In germline, CDR1 is MNHNY, CDR2 SVGAGI (reference sequence). This CDR3 is 12 amino acids long. The CDR3: CASSYPTGEQYF. CDR3 DNA sequence: TGTGCCAGCAGTTATCCGACTGGGGAGCAGTACTTC.

This chain uses TRBV2 with TRBJ1-4; D may be TRBD1 (6 bases). CDR1 SNHLY and CDR2 FYNNEI come from the germline V gene. The CDR3 totals 15 residues. V was cut by 3 bases and J by 8 bases, with 16 bases left in between. As DNA, the CDR3 is TGTGCCAGCAGTGACCGGGGGGCCCATGGCGAAAAACTGTTTTTT. Translation gives CASSDRGAHGEKLFF.

The rearrangement uses TRBV7-3 and TRBJ2-3; D is undetermined. V gave up 3 bases and J gave up 4 bases, with 8 bases separating them. The germline gives CDR1 SGHTA, CDR2 FQGTGA. This CDR3 is built from 13 residues. CDR3 DNA: TGTGCCAGCAGCTTGGACCCCTCAGATACGCAGTATTTT. It translates to CASSLDPSDTQYF.

The table lists this clone with a few counts. The chain employs TRBV2 and TRBJ2-5; D possibly uses TRBD1 or TRBD2 (5 bases each). Trimming pared 2 bases from V and 4 bases from J, leaving 17 bases between. The CDR3 spans 16 residues. The germline CDR1 and CDR2 sequences are SNHLY and FYNNEI. The CDR3 sequence: CASSEMGWDLGETQYF. The DNA of the CDR3 is TGTGCCAGCAGTGAAATGGGGTGGGACCTGGGAGAGACCCAGTACTTC. The complete variable domain, with remaining parts taken from reference TRBV2 and TRBJ2-5, reads EPEVTQTPSHQVTQMGQEVILRCVPISNHLYFYWYRQILGQKVEFLVSFYNNEISEKSEIFDDQFSVERPDGSNFTLKIRSTKLEDSAMYFCASSEMGWDLGETQYFGPGTRLLVL.

The rearrangement uses TRBV6-5 and TRBJ2-7; 8 bases line up with TRBD1. The CDR3 contains 15 residues. The germline gives CDR1 MNHEY, CDR2 SVGAGI. The V and J ends lost 1 base and 4 bases, in that order; junction bases with no gene match: 6. CDR3 residues: CASSYLGQGGYEQYF. Written as DNA, the CDR3 is TGTGCCAGCAGTTACTTAGGACAGGGTGGGTACGAGCAGTACTTC.